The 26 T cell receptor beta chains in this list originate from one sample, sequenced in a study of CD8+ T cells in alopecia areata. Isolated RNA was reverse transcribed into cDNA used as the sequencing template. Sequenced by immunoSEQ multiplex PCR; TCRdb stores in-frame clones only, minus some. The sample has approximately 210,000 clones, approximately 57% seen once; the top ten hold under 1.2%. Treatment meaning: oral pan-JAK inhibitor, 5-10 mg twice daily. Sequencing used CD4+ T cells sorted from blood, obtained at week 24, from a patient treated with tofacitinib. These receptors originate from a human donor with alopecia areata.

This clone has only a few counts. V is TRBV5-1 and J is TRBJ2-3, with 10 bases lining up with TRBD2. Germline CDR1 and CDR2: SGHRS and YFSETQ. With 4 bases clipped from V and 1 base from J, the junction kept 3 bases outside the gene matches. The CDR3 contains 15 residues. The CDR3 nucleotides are TGCGCCAGCAGCAAGCTAGCGGGGGGCACAGATACGCAGTATTTT. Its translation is CASSKLAGGTDTQYF.

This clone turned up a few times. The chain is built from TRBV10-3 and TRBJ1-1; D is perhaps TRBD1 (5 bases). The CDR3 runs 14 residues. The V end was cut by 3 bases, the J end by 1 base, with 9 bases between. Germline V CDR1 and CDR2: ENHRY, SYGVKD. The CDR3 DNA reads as TGTGCCATCAGTGATCAGGGATCGAACACTGAAGCTTTCTTT. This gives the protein CAISDQGSNTEAFF.

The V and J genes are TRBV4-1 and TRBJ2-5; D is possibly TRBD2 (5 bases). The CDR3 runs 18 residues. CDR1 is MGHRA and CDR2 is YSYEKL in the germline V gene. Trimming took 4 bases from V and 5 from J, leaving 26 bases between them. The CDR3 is CASSRQNSDWDMMETQYF. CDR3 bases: TGCGCCAGCAGCCGCCAAAACTCGGACTGGGATATGATGGAGACCCAGTACTTC.

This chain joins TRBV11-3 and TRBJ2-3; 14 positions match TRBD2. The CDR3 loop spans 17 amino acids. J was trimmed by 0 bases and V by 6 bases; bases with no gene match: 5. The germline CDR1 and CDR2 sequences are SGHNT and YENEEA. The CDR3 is CASSEGLAGASTDTQYF. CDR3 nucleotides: TGTGCCAGCAGTGAGGGACTAGCGGGGGCTAGCACAGATACGCAGTATTTT.

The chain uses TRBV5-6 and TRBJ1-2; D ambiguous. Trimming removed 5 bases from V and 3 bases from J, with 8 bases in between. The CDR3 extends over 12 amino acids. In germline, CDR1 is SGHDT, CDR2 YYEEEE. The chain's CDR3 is CASSLTDYGYTF. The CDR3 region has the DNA TGTGCCAGCAGTCTGACGGACTATGGCTACACCTTC.

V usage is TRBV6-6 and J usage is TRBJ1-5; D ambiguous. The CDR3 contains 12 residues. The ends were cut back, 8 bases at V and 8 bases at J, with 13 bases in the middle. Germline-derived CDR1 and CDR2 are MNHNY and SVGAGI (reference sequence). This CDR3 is CASSSQVEPQHF. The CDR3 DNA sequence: TGTGCCAGCTCGAGTCAGGTCGAGCCCCAGCATTTT.

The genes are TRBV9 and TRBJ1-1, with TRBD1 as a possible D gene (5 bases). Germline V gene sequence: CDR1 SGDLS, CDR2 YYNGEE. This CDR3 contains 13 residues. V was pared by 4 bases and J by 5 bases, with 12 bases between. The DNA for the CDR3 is TGTGCCAGCAGCCACGACGGGGGAACTGAAGCTTTCTTT. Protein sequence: CASSHDGGTEAFF.

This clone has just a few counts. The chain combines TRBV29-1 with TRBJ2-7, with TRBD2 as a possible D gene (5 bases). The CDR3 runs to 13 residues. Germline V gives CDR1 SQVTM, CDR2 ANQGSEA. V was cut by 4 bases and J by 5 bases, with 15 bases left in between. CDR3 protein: CSVVGLAIHEQYF. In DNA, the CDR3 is TGCAGCGTTGTAGGCCTAGCAATCCACGAGCAGTACTTC.

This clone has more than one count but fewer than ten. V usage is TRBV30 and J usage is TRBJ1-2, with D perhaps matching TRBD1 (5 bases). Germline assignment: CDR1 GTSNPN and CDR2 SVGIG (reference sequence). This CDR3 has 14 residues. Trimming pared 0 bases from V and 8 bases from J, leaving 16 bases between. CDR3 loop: CAWSVLDGGTGYTF. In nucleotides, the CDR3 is TGTGCCTGGAGTGTACTTGACGGCGGGACGGGCTACACCTTC.

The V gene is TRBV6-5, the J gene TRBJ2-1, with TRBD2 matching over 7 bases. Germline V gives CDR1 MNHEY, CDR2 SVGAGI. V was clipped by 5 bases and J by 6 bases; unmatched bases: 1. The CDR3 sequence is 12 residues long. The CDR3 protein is CASSRGGNEQFF. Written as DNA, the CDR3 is TGTGCCAGCAGTCGCGGGGGCAATGAGCAGTTCTTC.

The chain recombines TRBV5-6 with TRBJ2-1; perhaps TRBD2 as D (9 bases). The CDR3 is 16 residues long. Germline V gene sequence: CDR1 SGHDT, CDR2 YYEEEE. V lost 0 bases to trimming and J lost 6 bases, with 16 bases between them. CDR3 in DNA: TGTGCCAGCAGCTTGGGGAGCGGGGGGACAGGCAATGAGCAGTTCTTC. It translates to CASSLGSGGTGNEQFF.

CDR3 bases: TGTGCCTGGAGTTCAAAAGCCGGCACTGAAGCTTTCTTT. This gives the protein CAWSSKAGTEAFF. The V gene is TRBV30, the J gene TRBJ1-1; no firm D call. Germline loops: CDR1 GTSNPN, CDR2 SVGIG (reference sequence). Between the trimmed V and J ends, which lost 2 bases and 4 bases, there was a span of 11 bases. This CDR3 contains 13 residues.

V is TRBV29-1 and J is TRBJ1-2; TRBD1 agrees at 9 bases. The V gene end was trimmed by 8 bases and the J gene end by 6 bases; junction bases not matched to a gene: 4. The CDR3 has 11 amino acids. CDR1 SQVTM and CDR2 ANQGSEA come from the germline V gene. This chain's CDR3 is CSTDRGHGYTF. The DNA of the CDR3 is TGCAGCACGGACAGGGGCCATGGCTACACCTTC.

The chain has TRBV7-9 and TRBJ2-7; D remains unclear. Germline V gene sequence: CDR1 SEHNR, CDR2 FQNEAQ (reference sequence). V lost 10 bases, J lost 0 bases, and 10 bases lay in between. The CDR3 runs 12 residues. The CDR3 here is CAISSGSYEQYF. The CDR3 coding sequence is TGTGCCATATCCTCAGGCTCCTACGAGCAGTACTTC.

CDR3 protein: CASSGQGGNSPLHF. The DNA for the CDR3 is TGTGCCAGCAGCGGACAGGGGGGTAATTCACCCCTCCACTTT. This sequence joins TRBV9 and TRBJ1-6, with 9 bases that match TRBD1. The CDR3 consists of 14 residues. From germline, CDR1 is SGDLS and CDR2 YYNGEE. The V segment lost 3 bases and the J segment 6 bases; nucleotides outside the gene matches: 1.

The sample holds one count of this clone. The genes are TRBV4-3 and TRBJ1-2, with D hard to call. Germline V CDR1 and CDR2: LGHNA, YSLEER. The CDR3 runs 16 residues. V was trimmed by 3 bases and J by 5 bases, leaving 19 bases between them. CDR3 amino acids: CASSHTTGRIGYGYTF. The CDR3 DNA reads TGCGCCAGCAGCCACACAACTGGACGGATTGGTTATGGCTACACCTTC.

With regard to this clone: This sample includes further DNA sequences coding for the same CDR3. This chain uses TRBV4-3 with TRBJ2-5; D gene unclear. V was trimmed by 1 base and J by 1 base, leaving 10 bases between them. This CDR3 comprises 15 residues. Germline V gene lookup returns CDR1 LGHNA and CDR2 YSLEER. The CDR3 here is CASSQVSGPQETQYF. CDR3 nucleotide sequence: TGCGCCAGCAGCCAAGTGTCCGGCCCCCAAGAGACCCAGTACTTC.

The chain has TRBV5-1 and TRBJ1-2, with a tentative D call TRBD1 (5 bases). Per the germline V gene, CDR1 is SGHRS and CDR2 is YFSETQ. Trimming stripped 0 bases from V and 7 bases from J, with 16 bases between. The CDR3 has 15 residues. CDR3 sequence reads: CASSLEGPSVAGYTF. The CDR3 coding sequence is TGCGCCAGCAGCTTGGAGGGGCCCTCGGTGGCTGGCTACACCTTC.

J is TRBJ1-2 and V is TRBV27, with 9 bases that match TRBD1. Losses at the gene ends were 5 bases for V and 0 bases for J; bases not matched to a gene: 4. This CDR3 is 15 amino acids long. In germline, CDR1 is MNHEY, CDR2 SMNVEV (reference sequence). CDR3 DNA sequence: TGTGCCAGCAGTCCGGGACAGGGAACTAACTATGGCTACACCTTC. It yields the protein CASSPGQGTNYGYTF.

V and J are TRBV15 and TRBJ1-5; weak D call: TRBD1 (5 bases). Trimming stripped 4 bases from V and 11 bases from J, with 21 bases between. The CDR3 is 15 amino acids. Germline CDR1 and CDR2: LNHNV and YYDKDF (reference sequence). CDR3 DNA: TGTGCCACCAGCATCAGGGATGCCCAGAGAGGGACCCAGCATTTT. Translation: CATSIRDAQRGTQHF.

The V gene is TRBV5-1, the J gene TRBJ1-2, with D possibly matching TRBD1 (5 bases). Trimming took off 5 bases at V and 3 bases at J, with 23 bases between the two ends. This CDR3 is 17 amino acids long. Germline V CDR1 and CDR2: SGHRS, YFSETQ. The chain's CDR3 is CASRPNRRGSLDYGYTF. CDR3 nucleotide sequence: TGCGCCAGCAGACCGAACCGTCGGGGGTCGTTAGACTATGGCTACACCTTC. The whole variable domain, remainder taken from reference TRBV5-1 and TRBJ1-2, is KAGVTQTPRYLIKTRGQQVTLSCSPISGHRSVSWYQQTPGQGLQFLFEYFSETQRNKGNFPGRFSGRQFSNSRSEMNVSTLELGDSALYLCASRPNRRGSLDYGYTFGSGTRLTVV.

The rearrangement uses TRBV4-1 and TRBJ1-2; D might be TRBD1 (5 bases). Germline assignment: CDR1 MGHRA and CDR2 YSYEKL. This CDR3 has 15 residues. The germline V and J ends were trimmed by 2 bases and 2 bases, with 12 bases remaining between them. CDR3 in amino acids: CASSQSIGGNYGYTF. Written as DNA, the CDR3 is TGCGCCAGCAGCCAATCCATTGGGGGGAACTATGGCTACACCTTC.

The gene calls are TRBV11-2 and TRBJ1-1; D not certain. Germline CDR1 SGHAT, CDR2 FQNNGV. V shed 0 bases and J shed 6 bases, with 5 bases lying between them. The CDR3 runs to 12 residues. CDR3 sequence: CASSLDAAEAFF. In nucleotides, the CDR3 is TGTGCCAGCAGCTTAGATGCGGCTGAAGCTTTCTTT.

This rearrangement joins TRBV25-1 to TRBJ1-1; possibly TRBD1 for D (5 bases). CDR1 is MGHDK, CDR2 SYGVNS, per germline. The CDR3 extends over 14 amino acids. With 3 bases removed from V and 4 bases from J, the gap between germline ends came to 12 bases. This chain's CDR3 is CASSDREDITEAFF. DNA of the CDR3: TGTGCCAGCAGTGACAGGGAGGACATCACTGAAGCTTTCTTT.

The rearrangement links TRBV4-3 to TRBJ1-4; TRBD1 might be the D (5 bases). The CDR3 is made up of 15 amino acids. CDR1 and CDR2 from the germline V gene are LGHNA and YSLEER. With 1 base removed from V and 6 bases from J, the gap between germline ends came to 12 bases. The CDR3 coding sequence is TGCGCCAGCAGCCAAGGGGGCGCGAGGGATGAAAAACTGTTTTTT. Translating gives CASSQGGARDEKLFF.

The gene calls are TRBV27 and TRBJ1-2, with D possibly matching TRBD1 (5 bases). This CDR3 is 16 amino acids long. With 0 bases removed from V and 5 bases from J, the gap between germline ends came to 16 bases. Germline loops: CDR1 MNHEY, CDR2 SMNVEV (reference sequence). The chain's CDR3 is CASSLSGQGGSYGYTF. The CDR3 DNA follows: TGTGCCAGCAGTTTATCGGGGCAGGGAGGATCTTATGGCTACACCTTC.